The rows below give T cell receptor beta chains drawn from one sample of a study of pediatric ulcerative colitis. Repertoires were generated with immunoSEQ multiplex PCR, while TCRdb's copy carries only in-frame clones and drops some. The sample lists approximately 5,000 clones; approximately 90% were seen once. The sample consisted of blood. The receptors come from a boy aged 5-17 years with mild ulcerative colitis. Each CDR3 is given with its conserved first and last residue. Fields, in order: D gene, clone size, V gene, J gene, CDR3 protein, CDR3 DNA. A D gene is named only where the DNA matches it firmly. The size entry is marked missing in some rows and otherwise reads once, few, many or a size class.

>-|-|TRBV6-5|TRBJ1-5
CASSYGGGHQPQHF
TGTGCCAGCAGTTACGGTGGAGGGCATCAGCCCCAGCATTTT
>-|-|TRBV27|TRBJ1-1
CASKSLDRPEAFF
TGTGCCAGCAAGTCCTTGGATAGGCCTGAAGCTTTCTTT
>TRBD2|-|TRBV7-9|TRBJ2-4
CASSLNPSGSLAKNIQYF
TGTGCCAGCAGCTTAAATCCTAGCGGGAGCCTAGCCAAAAACATTCAGTACTTC
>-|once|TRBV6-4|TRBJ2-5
CASSARAGPCEETQYF
TGTGCCAGCAGTGCTCGGGCAGGGCCGTGTGAAGAGACCCAGTACTTC
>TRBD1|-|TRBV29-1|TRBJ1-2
CSVDDRGRTGGYTF
TGCAGCGTTGACGACAGGGGGAGGACCGGGGGCTACACCTTC
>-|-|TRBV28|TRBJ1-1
CASSFSGYTEAFF
TGTGCCAGCAGTTTCTCAGGGTACACTGAAGCTTTCTTT
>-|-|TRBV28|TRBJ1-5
CASSPDTSAQPQHF
TGTGCCAGCAGCCCGGACACCTCGGCGCAGCCCCAGCATTTT
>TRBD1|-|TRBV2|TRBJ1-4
CASRVRDRGEKLFF
TGTGCCAGCAGGGTTAGGGACAGGGGTGAAAAACTGTTTTTT
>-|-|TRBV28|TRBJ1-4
CASTPQRRANEKLFF
TGTGCCAGCACCCCCCAACGGAGAGCTAATGAAAAACTGTTTTTT
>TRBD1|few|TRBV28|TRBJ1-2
CASRTPNGQGNGYTF
TGTGCCAGCAGAACGCCCAATGGACAGGGTAATGGCTACACCTTC
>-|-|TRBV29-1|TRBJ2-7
CSVGAGISYEQYF
TGCAGCGTTGGGGCAGGCATCTCCTACGAGCAGTACTTC
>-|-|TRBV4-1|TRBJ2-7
CASSQGGSGLDYEQYF
TGCGCCAGCAGCCAAGGGGGATCAGGGCTAGACTACGAGCAGTACTTC
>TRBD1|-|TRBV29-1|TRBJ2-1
CSVSGQGRNEQFF
TGCAGCGTTTCCGGACAGGGGCGGAATGAGCAGTTCTTC
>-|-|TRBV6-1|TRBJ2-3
CASSDGWVFGTDTQYF
TGTGCCAGCAGTGATGGTTGGGTATTTGGCACAGATACGCAGTATTTT
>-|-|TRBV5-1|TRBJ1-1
CASSYPSGGEAFF
TGCGCCAGCAGCTATCCCAGTGGGGGTGAAGCTTTCTTT
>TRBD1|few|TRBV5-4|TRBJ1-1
CASSRQGDTEAFF
TGTGCCAGCAGCAGACAGGGGGACACTGAAGCTTTCTTT
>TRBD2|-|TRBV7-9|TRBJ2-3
CASSISGRADTQYF
TGTGCCAGCAGCATTAGCGGGAGGGCAGATACGCAGTATTTT
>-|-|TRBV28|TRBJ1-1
CASSPPKGGYTEAFF
TGTGCCAGCAGTCCTCCCAAGGGGGGCTACACTGAAGCTTTCTTT
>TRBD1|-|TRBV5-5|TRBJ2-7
CASSLAGTGPYEQYF
TGTGCCAGCAGCTTGGCCGGGACAGGACCTTACGAGCAGTACTTC
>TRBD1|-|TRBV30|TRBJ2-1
CAWSAGGRVGEQFF
TGTGCCTGGAGTGCAGGGGGCCGGGTGGGTGAGCAGTTCTTC
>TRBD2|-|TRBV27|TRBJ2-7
CASSLSSRVAGGIYEQYF
TGTGCCAGCAGTTTAAGTTCGCGAGTAGCGGGAGGGATTTACGAGCAGTACTTC
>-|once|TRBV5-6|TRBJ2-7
CASSWGWDEQYF
TGTGCCAGCAGCTGGGGGTGGGACGAGCAGTACTTC
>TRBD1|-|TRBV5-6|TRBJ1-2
CASSWGQDGYTF
TGTGCCAGCAGCTGGGGACAGGATGGCTACACCTTC
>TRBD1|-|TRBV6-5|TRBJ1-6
CASSYLGQGGSPLHF
TGTGCCAGCAGTTACCTGGGACAGGGAGGGTCACCCCTCCACTTT
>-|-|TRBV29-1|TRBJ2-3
CSVAGLEGPTDTQYF
TGCAGCGTTGCCGGCCTCGAGGGGCCCACAGATACGCAGTATTTT
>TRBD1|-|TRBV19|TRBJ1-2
CASSIRSGTGVGRYTF
TGTGCCAGTAGTATACGCTCCGGGACAGGAGTGGGGAGGTACACCTTC
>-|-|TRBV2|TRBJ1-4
CASRTDGYDSTNEKLFF
TGTGCCAGCCGTACCGACGGGTACGATTCAACTAATGAAAAACTGTTTTTT
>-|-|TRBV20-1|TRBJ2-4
CSAAKNIQYF
TGCAGTGCCGCCAAAAACATTCAGTACTTC
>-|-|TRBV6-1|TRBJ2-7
CASSLDYYEQYF
TGTGCCAGCAGCCTGGACTACTACGAGCAGTACTTC
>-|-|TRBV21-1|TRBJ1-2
CASSTPGPLIYGYTF
TGTGCCAGCAGCACCCCGGGACCGCTCATTTATGGCTACACCTTC
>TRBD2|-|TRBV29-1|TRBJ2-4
CSVELGLAGGRAKNIQYF
TGCAGCGTTGAGCTCGGACTAGCGGGAGGGCGGGCCAAAAACATTCAGTACTTC
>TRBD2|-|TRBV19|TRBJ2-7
CASSSPLAGGYEQYF
TGTGCCAGTAGCTCCCCCCTCGCGGGAGGATACGAGCAGTACTTC
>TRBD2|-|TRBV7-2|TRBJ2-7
CASSLFRLAGDYEQYF
TGTGCCAGCAGCTTATTCCGACTAGCGGGGGACTACGAGCAGTACTTC